This is a list of T cell receptor beta chains from one sample in a study of OX40 agonist ivuxolimab in advanced cancers. TCRdb's table, derived via immunoSEQ multiplex PCR, lists solely in-frame clones and lacks some. The data show about 95,000 clones, approximately 89% seen once. The sequencing here drew on CD4+ or CD8+ T cells sorted from blood, taken in a trial of the OX40 agonist ivuxolimab. Source of these receptors: an adult with an advanced solid tumor such as melanoma, head and neck, liver or kidney cancer. Both conserved end residues are part of each CDR3. A D gene is named only where the DNA matches it firmly. Some rows have no size entry. The others give once, few or many, or a class for an expanded clone.

D gene: TRBD1; V gene: TRBV5-1; J gene: TRBJ2-2; clone size: -; CDR3 protein: CASSIHRGQNTGELFF; CDR3 DNA: TGCGCCAGCAGCATACACAGGGGGCAGAACACCGGGGAGCTGTTTTTT
D gene: -; V gene: TRBV9; J gene: TRBJ1-1; clone size: once; CDR3 protein: CASSVVPLLGGRTEAFF; CDR3 DNA: TGTGCCAGCAGCGTAGTCCCTCTCCTAGGGGGTAGGACTGAAGCTTTCTTT
D gene: TRBD1; V gene: TRBV12-5; J gene: TRBJ2-7; clone size: -; CDR3 protein: CASGPSGGGNEQYF; CDR3 DNA: TGTGCTAGTGGTCCCTCAGGGGGCGGGAACGAGCAGTACTTC
D gene: TRBD2; V gene: TRBV27; J gene: TRBJ2-1; clone size: -; CDR3 protein: CASSKLAGGAAGASNEQFF; CDR3 DNA: TGTGCCAGCAGTAAACTAGCGGGAGGGGCCGCGGGGGCCAGCAATGAGCAGTTCTTC
D gene: TRBD1; V gene: TRBV5-1; J gene: TRBJ1-2; clone size: once; CDR3 protein: CASSHTTGGGGYTF; CDR3 DNA: TGCGCCAGCAGCCATACAACAGGGGGCGGTGGCTACACCTTC
D gene: -; V gene: TRBV18; J gene: TRBJ2-7; clone size: -; CDR3 protein: CASSQELGYEQYF; CDR3 DNA: TGTGCCAGCTCGCAAGAACTGGGTTACGAGCAGTACTTC
D gene: -; V gene: TRBV29-1; J gene: TRBJ2-3; clone size: -; CDR3 protein: CSVAEQGDTQYF; CDR3 DNA: TGCAGCGTTGCCGAACAGGGAGATACGCAGTATTTT
D gene: -; V gene: TRBV4-2; J gene: TRBJ1-6; clone size: few; CDR3 protein: CASSHPDQPFSPLHF; CDR3 DNA: TGTGCCAGCAGCCACCCTGACCAGCCCTTTTCACCCCTCCACTTT
D gene: -; V gene: TRBV9; J gene: TRBJ1-1; clone size: -; CDR3 protein: CASSVTANTEAFF; CDR3 DNA: TGTGCCAGCAGCGTAACAGCAAACACTGAAGCTTTCTTT
D gene: TRBD1; V gene: TRBV11-3; J gene: TRBJ2-1; clone size: -; CDR3 protein: CASSLRQGYNEQFF; CDR3 DNA: TGTGCCAGCAGCTTAAGACAGGGCTACAATGAGCAGTTCTTC
D gene: TRBD1; V gene: TRBV9; J gene: TRBJ1-2; clone size: -; CDR3 protein: CASSSDPGDREYVVDGYTF; CDR3 DNA: TGTGCCAGCAGCTCAGATCCCGGGGACAGGGAGTATGTCGTGGATGGCTACACCTTC
D gene: -; V gene: TRBV9; J gene: TRBJ1-1; clone size: -; CDR3 protein: CASSVAAGAGKDTEAFF; CDR3 DNA: TGTGCCAGCAGCGTAGCGGCGGGGGCAGGGAAGGACACTGAAGCTTTCTTT
D gene: -; V gene: TRBV7-9; J gene: TRBJ1-2; clone size: -; CDR3 protein: CASSLTREGTF; CDR3 DNA: TGTGCCAGCAGCTTAACCAGGGAGGGCACCTTC
D gene: TRBD1; V gene: TRBV10-3; J gene: TRBJ1-1; clone size: -; CDR3 protein: CAISETNPGQGYTEAFF; CDR3 DNA: TGTGCCATCAGTGAAACCAATCCGGGACAGGGGTACACTGAAGCTTTCTTT
D gene: TRBD2; V gene: TRBV6-6; J gene: TRBJ2-3; clone size: once; CDR3 protein: CASSLGLAGDTQYF; CDR3 DNA: TGTGCCAGCAGTTTGGGACTAGCGGGGGACACGCAGTATTTT
D gene: TRBD2; V gene: TRBV7-9; J gene: TRBJ2-3; clone size: -; CDR3 protein: CASSLGETSGRAKDTQYF; CDR3 DNA: TGTGCCAGCAGCTTAGGGGAGACTAGCGGGAGGGCCAAAGATACGCAGTATTTT
D gene: -; V gene: TRBV7-9; J gene: TRBJ1-2; clone size: -; CDR3 protein: CASAWGNLDYGYTF; CDR3 DNA: TGTGCCAGCGCTTGGGGGAATCTGGACTATGGCTACACCTTC
D gene: TRBD1; V gene: TRBV7-9; J gene: TRBJ1-5; clone size: -; CDR3 protein: CASSAGGKSNQPQHF; CDR3 DNA: TGTGCCAGCAGCGCAGGGGGTAAAAGCAATCAGCCCCAGCATTTT
D gene: TRBD1; V gene: TRBV19; J gene: TRBJ1-5; clone size: -; CDR3 protein: CASTTVGGKGNQPQHF; CDR3 DNA: TGTGCCAGTACTACCGTAGGGGGCAAAGGCAATCAGCCCCAGCATTTT
D gene: -; V gene: TRBV7-2; J gene: TRBJ1-6; clone size: -; CDR3 protein: CASSLAADNSPLHF; CDR3 DNA: TGTGCCAGCAGCTTAGCGGCAGATAATTCACCCCTCCACTTT
D gene: -; V gene: TRBV4-3; J gene: TRBJ1-4; clone size: -; CDR3 protein: CASSPLRGAPEKLFF; CDR3 DNA: TGCGCCAGCAGCCCCCTACGGGGGGCCCCTGAAAAACTGTTTTTT
D gene: -; V gene: TRBV7-2; J gene: TRBJ2-7; clone size: -; CDR3 protein: CASSLGPDTREYF; CDR3 DNA: TGTGCCAGCAGCTTAGGCCCAGACACCAGGGAGTACTTC
D gene: -; V gene: TRBV30; J gene: TRBJ1-2; clone size: -; CDR3 protein: CAWGIYGYTF; CDR3 DNA: TGTGCCTGGGGGATCTATGGCTACACCTTC
D gene: TRBD1; V gene: TRBV18; J gene: TRBJ2-7; clone size: -; CDR3 protein: CASSPGQYYEQYF; CDR3 DNA: TGTGCCAGCTCCCCGGGACAGTACTACGAGCAGTACTTC
D gene: -; V gene: TRBV2; J gene: TRBJ2-7; clone size: -; CDR3 protein: CATGRAYEQYF; CDR3 DNA: TGTGCCACCGGTCGGGCCTACGAGCAGTACTTC
D gene: -; V gene: TRBV9; J gene: TRBJ1-2; clone size: -; CDR3 protein: CASSVGIEGSYGYTF; CDR3 DNA: TGTGCCAGCAGCGTAGGGATAGAGGGAAGCTATGGCTACACCTTC
D gene: TRBD1; V gene: TRBV18; J gene: TRBJ2-1; clone size: -; CDR3 protein: CASSPEQGASYNEQFF; CDR3 DNA: TGTGCCAGCTCACCGGAGCAGGGGGCCTCCTACAATGAGCAGTTCTTC
D gene: -; V gene: TRBV7-2; J gene: TRBJ1-5; clone size: -; CDR3 protein: CASSFNDQPQHF; CDR3 DNA: TGTGCCAGCAGCTTTAATGATCAGCCCCAGCATTTT
D gene: -; V gene: TRBV19; J gene: TRBJ2-1; clone size: -; CDR3 protein: CASMDGLRQFF; CDR3 DNA: TGTGCCAGTATGGACGGCCTCCGGCAGTTCTTC
D gene: -; V gene: TRBV5-6; J gene: TRBJ1-2; clone size: -; CDR3 protein: CASSLGGEVRGYTF; CDR3 DNA: TGTGCCAGCAGCTTGGGGGGCGAGGTTCGTGGCTACACCTTC
D gene: -; V gene: TRBV14; J gene: TRBJ2-2; clone size: once; CDR3 protein: CASSQVNTGELFF; CDR3 DNA: TGTGCCAGCAGCCAAGTTAACACCGGGGAGCTGTTTTTT